This T cell receptor beta chain originates from a study of cytomegalovirus exposure and HLA in healthy donors. Worth noting for this clone: The target antigen is unknown.

Trimming pared 2 bases from V and 4 bases from J, leaving 15 bases between. The germline gives CDR1 SGHRS, CDR2 YFSETQ. The CDR3 length is 16 residues. The donors were healthy bone marrow donors. Study outcomes and limitations: Presence/absence results assume similar sequencing depth per donor, which may not hold. Associated with cytomegalovirus, according to the listing, were around 160 TCR beta chains.

PCR employed 60 Vbeta and 13 Jbeta primers. Original processing methods: Approximately 87 million unique TCR beta chains, roughly 11 million shared, were counted in a later analysis. The repertoire was sequenced with immunoSEQ multiplex PCR; TCRdb's copy has only in-frame clones and lacks some. V and J calls and clone size follow that table, whereas D and trimming were derived from the DNA. In the table there are hundreds of thousands of clones, more than 65% of which are singletons. The material sequenced was PBMCs. The genes are TRBV5-1 and TRBJ2-2; D unresolved. The TCR comes from a man aged 18 to 29 in good health and CMV-seronegative. In DNA form, the CDR3 reads TGCGCCAGCAGCTTCCCCCCCCGGGTATCCACCGGGGAGCTGTTTTTT. Translation: CASSFPPRVSTGELFF.